This T cell receptor beta chain was profiled in a study of blood T cell repertoires in COVID-19. Overall study: Acute-phase and convalescent COVID-19 samples originated in the United States, Italy and Spain. Sources were T cells, B-cell-depleted T cells, or PBMCs; the material itself was cDNA or gDNA.

The V segment lost 0 bases and the J segment 6 bases; nucleotides outside the gene matches: 2. This CDR3 is 14 amino acids long. The germline V gene has CDR1 SGDLS and CDR2 YYNGEE. In the authors' methods: Using reference gene primer amplification, nucleated cell counts were estimated. Clones were read by immunoSEQ multiplex PCR, and TCRdb kept only the in-frame ones, dropping some. V and J calls and clone size are copied from that table; D and trimming were computed from the DNA. The data hold fewer than 350,000 clones, with around nine tenths observed a single time. This chain joins TRBV9 and TRBJ2-7, with TRBD1 identical over 11 bases. Sequenced input: peripheral blood. The sequence came from a middle-aged man with active or convalescent COVID-19. CDR3 region: CASSVVGTGGEQYF. The DNA of the CDR3 is TGTGCCAGCAGCGTAGTAGGGACAGGGGGCGAGCAGTACTTC.